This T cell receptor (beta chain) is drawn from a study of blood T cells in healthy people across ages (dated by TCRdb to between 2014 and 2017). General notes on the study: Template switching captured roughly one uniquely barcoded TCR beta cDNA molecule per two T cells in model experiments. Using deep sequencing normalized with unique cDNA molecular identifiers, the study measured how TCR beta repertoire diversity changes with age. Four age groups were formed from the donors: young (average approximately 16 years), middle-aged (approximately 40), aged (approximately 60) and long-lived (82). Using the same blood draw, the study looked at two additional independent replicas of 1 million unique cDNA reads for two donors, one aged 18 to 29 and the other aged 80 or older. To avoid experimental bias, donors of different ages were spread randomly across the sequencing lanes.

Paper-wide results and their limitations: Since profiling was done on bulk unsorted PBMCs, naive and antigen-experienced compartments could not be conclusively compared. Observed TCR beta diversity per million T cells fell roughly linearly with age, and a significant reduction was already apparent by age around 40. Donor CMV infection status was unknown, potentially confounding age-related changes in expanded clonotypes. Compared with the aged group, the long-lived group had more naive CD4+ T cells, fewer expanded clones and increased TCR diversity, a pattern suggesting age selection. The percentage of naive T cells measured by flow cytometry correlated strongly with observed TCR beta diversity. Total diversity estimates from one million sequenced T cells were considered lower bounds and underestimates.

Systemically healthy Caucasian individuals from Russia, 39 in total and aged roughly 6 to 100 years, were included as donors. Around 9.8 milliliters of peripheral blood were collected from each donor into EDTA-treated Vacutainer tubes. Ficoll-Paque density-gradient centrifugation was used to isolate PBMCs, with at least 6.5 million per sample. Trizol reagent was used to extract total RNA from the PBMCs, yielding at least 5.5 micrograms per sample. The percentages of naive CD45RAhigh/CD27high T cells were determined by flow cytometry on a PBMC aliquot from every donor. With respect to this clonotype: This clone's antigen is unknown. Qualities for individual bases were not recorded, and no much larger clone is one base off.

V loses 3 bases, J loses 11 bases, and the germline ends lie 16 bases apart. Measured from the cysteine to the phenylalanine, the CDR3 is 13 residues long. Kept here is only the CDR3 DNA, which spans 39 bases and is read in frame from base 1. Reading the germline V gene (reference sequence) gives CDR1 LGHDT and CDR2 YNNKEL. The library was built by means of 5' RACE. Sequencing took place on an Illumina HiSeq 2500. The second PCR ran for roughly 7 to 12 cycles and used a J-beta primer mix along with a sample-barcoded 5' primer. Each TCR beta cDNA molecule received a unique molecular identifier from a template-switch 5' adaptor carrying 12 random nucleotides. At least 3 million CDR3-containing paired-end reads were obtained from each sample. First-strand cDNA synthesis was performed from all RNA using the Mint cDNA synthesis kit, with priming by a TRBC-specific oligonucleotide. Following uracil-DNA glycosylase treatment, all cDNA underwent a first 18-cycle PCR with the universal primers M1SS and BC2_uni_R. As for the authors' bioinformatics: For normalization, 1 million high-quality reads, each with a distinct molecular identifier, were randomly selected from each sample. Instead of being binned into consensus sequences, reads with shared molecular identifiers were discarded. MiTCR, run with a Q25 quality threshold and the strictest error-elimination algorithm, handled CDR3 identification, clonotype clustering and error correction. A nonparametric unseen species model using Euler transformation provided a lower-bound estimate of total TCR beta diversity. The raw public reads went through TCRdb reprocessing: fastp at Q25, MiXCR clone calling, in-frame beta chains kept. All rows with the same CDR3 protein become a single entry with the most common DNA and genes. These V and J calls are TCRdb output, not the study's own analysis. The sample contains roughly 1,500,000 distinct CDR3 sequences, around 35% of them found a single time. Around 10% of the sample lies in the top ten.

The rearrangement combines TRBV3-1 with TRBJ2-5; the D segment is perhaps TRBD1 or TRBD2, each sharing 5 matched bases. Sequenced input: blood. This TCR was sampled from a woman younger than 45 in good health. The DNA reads TGTGCCAGCAGCCATAGGGTGTTGGGGGAGCAGTACTTC. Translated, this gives CASSHRVLGEQYF.